This T cell receptor beta chain stems from a study of blood T cell repertoires in COVID-19. Looking at the study overall: The origin of the acute and convalescent COVID-19 samples was the United States, Italy and Spain. Nucleic acid was either cDNA or gDNA, and it came from T cells, B-cell-depleted T cells, or PBMCs.

In the source study's methods: The authors estimated nucleated cell counts from reference gene primer amplification. The protocol was immunoSEQ multiplex PCR, while the TCRdb copy is restricted to in-frame clones and leaves out a portion. Clonal size and the V and J genes are those of that table, whereas D and trimming came from the DNA. The sample includes approximately 180,000 clones, roughly nine tenths of them seen just once. V was shortened by 7 bases and J by 1 base, with 16 bases between the two germline ends. Germline lookup yields CDR1 SGHVS and CDR2 FQNEAQ. This CDR3 is built from 15 residues. Everyone who took part was roughly 18 to 89 years old, and they came from 24 US areas.

The TCR comes from a woman aged 40 to 55 with acute COVID-19. V is TRBV7-8 and J is TRBJ2-5, with a weak D call TRBD1 (6 bases). The sequenced sample consisted of PBMCs or T cells enriched from blood (not recorded which). The CDR3 here is CASNSLTGLQETQYF. Written as DNA, the CDR3 is TGTGCCAGCAACTCCTTGACAGGCCTCCAAGAGACCCAGTACTTC.